These T cell receptor beta chains were read from a single sample in a study of blood T cell repertoires in COVID-19. This table comes from immunoSEQ multiplex PCR, and its TCRdb copy is limited to in-frame clones, with some not included. The sample has roughly 150,000 clones; 85% are singletons. The sample was peripheral blood. Every receptor here comes from a woman aged 50 to 65 with COVID-19, enrolled during active disease. Both conserved end residues are trimmed from each CDR3. Each record gives: V gene, J gene, clone size, CDR3 protein. Clone size appears in some rows only: once, few, many, or a class for an expanded clone.

v_gene: TRBV3-1/TRBV3-2
j_gene: TRBJ2-7
abundance: -
CDR3aa: ASSQDFLAGVDEQY

v_gene: TRBV29-1
j_gene: TRBJ2-7
abundance: -
CDR3aa: SVEDPVDSYEQY

v_gene: TRBV19
j_gene: TRBJ2-2
abundance: -
CDR3aa: ASSITSSLTGELF

v_gene: TRBV10-3
j_gene: TRBJ2-1
abundance: -
CDR3aa: AIRQGLAGVEQF

v_gene: TRBV27
j_gene: TRBJ2-4
abundance: -
CDR3aa: ARGLSGTGSGQY

v_gene: TRBV6-2/TRBV6-3
j_gene: TRBJ2-7
abundance: -
CDR3aa: ASSAQGAATYEQY

v_gene: TRBV5-4
j_gene: TRBJ1-1
abundance: -
CDR3aa: ASSAHPTNTEAF

v_gene: TRBV7-9
j_gene: TRBJ2-7
abundance: -
CDR3aa: ASTPIDRVAEQY

v_gene: TRBV7-2
j_gene: TRBJ2-7
abundance: -
CDR3aa: ASSAGQGSYEQY

v_gene: TRBV10-1
j_gene: TRBJ1-1
abundance: -
CDR3aa: ASSDQGATEAF

v_gene: TRBV4-1
j_gene: TRBJ1-2
abundance: few
CDR3aa: ASSHIGTGRKLYGYT

v_gene: TRBV6-5
j_gene: TRBJ1-1
abundance: -
CDR3aa: ASSHQRGKNTEAF

v_gene: TRBV27
j_gene: TRBJ1-4
abundance: -
CDR3aa: ASSSFYRGGKDEKLF

v_gene: TRBV5-1
j_gene: TRBJ2-3
abundance: -
CDR3aa: ASSTDRETQY

v_gene: TRBV2
j_gene: TRBJ2-3
abundance: -
CDR3aa: ASHAGGGTDTQY